These 10 T cell receptor beta chains share one sample of origin, sequenced in a study of cytomegalovirus exposure and HLA in healthy donors. PCR was performed using 60 Vbeta and 13 Jbeta primers. The assay was immunoSEQ multiplex PCR, and TCRdb's table has in-frame clones only and misses some. The sample lists 95,000 to 110,000 clones, about 9.5% seen once, with approximately 6.1% in the top ten. What was sequenced was PBMCs. These receptors all stem from a man in his forties in good health and CMV-seropositive.

The rearrangement links TRBV2 to TRBJ2-1; the match to TRBD2 covers 7 bases. The V and J ends lost 7 bases and 5 bases, in that order; junction bases with no gene match: 8. CDR3 length: 14 residues. Germline lookup yields CDR1 SNHLY and CDR2 FYNNEI. DNA for the CDR3: TGTGCCAGCACTTCGGGGAGGGCTAACAATGAGCAGTTCTTC. Residues: CASTSGRANNEQFF.

This clone showed up just a few times. In nucleotides, the CDR3 is TGCGCCAGCAGCTTTTTCAGGGGATATGGCACTGAAGCTTTCTTT. Protein product: CASSFFRGYGTEAFF. The V and J genes are TRBV5-1 and TRBJ1-1, with D tentatively TRBD1 (6 bases). Germline CDR1 is SGHRS and CDR2 is YFSETQ. The germline V and J ends were trimmed by 2 bases and 4 bases, with 15 bases remaining between them. The CDR3 spans 15 residues.

J is TRBJ1-4 and V is TRBV6-5; 10 bases align to TRBD1. The CDR3 is made up of 15 amino acids. Germline V gene data show CDR1 as MNHEY and CDR2 as SVGAGI. Unmatched junction bases numbered 2, after V lost 0 bases and J lost 7 bases. For the CDR3, the DNA is TGTGCCAGCAGTTACTCGGGGGACAGGGGTGAAAAACTGTTTTTT. Its translation is CASSYSGDRGEKLFF.

This clone occurred a few times. The chain has TRBV11-3 and TRBJ2-3, with a weak D call TRBD2 (6 bases). This CDR3 region has 14 residues. V dropped 1 base and J dropped 1 base, with 6 bases sitting between them. Germline CDR1 is SGHNT and CDR2 is YENEEA. CDR3 DNA sequence: TGTGCCAGCAGCTTAGCGGGGGGCACAGATACGCAGTATTTT. Its translation is CASSLAGGTDTQYF.

The chain is built from TRBV19 and TRBJ2-1; tentative D call: TRBD1 (6 bases). The ends were cut back, 6 bases at V and 0 bases at J, with 12 bases in the middle. Per germline, CDR1 LNHDA and CDR2 SQIVND (reference sequence). The CDR3 consists of 15 residues. The CDR3 DNA reads as TGTGCCAGTAGGGTGGCGGACAGCTCCTACAATGAGCAGTTCTTC. Translation: CASRVADSSYNEQFF.

The rearrangement joins TRBV29-1 to TRBJ2-7; TRBD1 matches at 9 bases. The CDR3 totals 13 residues. From germline, CDR1 is SQVTM and CDR2 ANQGSEA. Trimming took 6 bases from V and 5 from J; bases not matched to a gene: 8. The CDR3 DNA follows: TGCAGCGTCTTACAGGGGGCGCACCACGAGCAGTACTTC. It codes for CSVLQGAHHEQYF.

This clone was found a few times. The V and J genes are TRBV19 and TRBJ2-5; weak D call: TRBD2 (5 bases). V dropped 1 base and J dropped 4 bases, with 13 bases sitting between them. The CDR3 sequence is 15 residues long. CDR1 and CDR2 (germline): LNHDA, SQIVND (reference sequence). In nucleotides, the CDR3 is TGTGCCAGTAGTATAGGGCTCGGGGAGACAGAGACCCAGTACTTC. This codes for CASSIGLGETETQYF.

This chain uses TRBV6-1 with TRBJ1-5; D gene ambiguous. Per the germline V gene, CDR1 is MNHNS and CDR2 is SASEGT. The CDR3 contains 14 residues. V was clipped by 4 bases and J by 0 bases, with 7 bases between them. Here the CDR3 DNA reads TGTGCCAGCAGTGGACAATATAGCAATCAGCCCCAGCATTTT. It translates to CASSGQYSNQPQHF.

The rearrangement uses TRBV29-1 and TRBJ2-3; 9 bases line up with TRBD2. With 4 bases clipped from V and 4 bases from J, the junction kept 12 bases outside the gene matches. This CDR3 has 16 residues. Germline V gene lookup returns CDR1 SQVTM and CDR2 ANQGSEA. CDR3 DNA sequence: TGCAGCGTTGGTCTGGCTAGCGGGATGGGGGCAGATACGCAGTATTTT. Translation: CSVGLASGMGADTQYF.

This clone has a handful of counts. The rearrangement links TRBV4-3 to TRBJ2-5; a possible D gene is TRBD2 (6 bases). V was pared by 1 base and J by 5 bases, with 8 bases between. This CDR3 contains 13 residues. Germline CDR1 reads LGHNA; CDR2 reads YSLEER. This CDR3 reads CASSQARGETQYF. The CDR3 nucleotides read TGCGCCAGCAGCCAAGCCCGGGGGGAGACCCAGTACTTC.